The 3 T cell receptor beta chains presented below share a single source sample, sequenced in a study of cytomegalovirus exposure and HLA in healthy donors. PCR amplification relied on 60 Vbeta primers (plus 13 Jbeta primers). Libraries were prepared by immunoSEQ multiplex PCR; TCRdb keeps only in-frame clonotypes and omits some of them. The sample has about 74,000 clones; approximately 70% are singletons. The sequencing sample was made of PBMCs. The receptors derive from a woman aged 40 to 49 in good health and CMV-seropositive.

V is TRBV7-8 and J is TRBJ1-1, with a weak D call TRBD1 (6 bases). The CDR3 consists of 13 residues. Per the germline V gene, CDR1 is SGHVS and CDR2 is FQNEAQ. V was pared by 6 bases and J by 5 bases, with 13 bases between. The CDR3 sequence: CASRIQGNTEAFF. The CDR3 bases are TGTGCCAGCAGAATACAGGGAAATACTGAAGCTTTCTTT.

The rearrangement links TRBV6-1 to TRBJ2-5; 9 bases align to TRBD1. Unmatched junction bases numbered 7, after V lost 4 bases and J lost 4 bases. The CDR3 is 15 residues long. Germline CDR1 and CDR2: MNHNS and SASEGT. The CDR3 reads CASSVDRGFAETQYF. CDR3 nucleotide sequence: TGTGCCAGCAGTGTGGACAGGGGATTCGCAGAGACCCAGTACTTC.

The rearrangement uses TRBV2 and TRBJ2-5; D possibly corresponds to TRBD1 (6 bases). The germline CDR1 and CDR2 sequences are SNHLY and FYNNEI. V was pared by 6 bases and J by 3 bases, with 11 bases between. The CDR3 length is 13 residues. CDR3 DNA sequence: TGTGCCAGCAGGATGGACAGTAAAGAGACCCAGTACTTC. This encodes CASRMDSKETQYF.